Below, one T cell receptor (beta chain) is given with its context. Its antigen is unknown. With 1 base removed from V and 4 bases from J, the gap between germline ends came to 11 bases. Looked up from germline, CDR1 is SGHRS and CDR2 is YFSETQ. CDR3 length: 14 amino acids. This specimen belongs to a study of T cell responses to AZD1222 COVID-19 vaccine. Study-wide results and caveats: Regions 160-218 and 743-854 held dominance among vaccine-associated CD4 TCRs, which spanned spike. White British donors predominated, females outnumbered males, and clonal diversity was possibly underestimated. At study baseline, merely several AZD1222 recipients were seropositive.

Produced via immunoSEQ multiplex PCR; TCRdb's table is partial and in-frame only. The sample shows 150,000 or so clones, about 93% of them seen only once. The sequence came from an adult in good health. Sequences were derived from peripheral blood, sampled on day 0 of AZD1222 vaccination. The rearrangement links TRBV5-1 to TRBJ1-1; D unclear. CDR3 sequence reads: CASSLSVELTEAFF. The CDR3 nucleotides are TGCGCCAGCAGCTTGAGTGTGGAGCTCACTGAAGCTTTCTTT.